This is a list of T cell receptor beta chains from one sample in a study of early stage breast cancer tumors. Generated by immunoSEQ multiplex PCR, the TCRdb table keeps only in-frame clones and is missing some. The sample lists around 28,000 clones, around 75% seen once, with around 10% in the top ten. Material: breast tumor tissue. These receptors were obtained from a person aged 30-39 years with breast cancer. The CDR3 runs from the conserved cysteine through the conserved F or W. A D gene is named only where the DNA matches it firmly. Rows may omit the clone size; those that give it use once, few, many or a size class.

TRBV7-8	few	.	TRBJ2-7	TGTGCCAGCAGCTTTTACCAGGGTCCTTCCTACGAGCAGTACTTC	CASSFYQGPSYEQYF
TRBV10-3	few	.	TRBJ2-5	TGTGCCATCAGTGATTCGAGGCAGGGACAAGAGACCCAGTACTTC	CAISDSRQGQETQYF
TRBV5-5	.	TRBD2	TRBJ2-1	TGTGCCAGCAGCCAAGATCCTAGCGGGAGTGCTATCTACAATGAGCAGTTCTTC	CASSQDPSGSAIYNEQFF
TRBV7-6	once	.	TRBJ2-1	TGTGCCAGCAGCCCCCCACTAGGGGACAATGAGCAGTTCTTC	CASSPPLGDNEQFF
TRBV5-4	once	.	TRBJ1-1	TGTGCCAGCAGCTTGGTACGGGACCTAAACACTGAAGCTTTCTTT	CASSLVRDLNTEAFF
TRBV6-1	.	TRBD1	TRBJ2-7	TGTGCCAGCAGTGCCCGGGACAGGCTATCCTACGAGCAGTACTTC	CASSARDRLSYEQYF
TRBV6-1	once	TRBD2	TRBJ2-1	TGTGCCAGCAGCCTGACTAGCGTCCCTCGCAATGAGCAGTTCTTC	CASSLTSVPRNEQFF
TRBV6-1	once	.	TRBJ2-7	TGTGCCACCTCTGGCTCGGGACAAGTCTACGAGCAGTACTTC	CATSGSGQVYEQYF
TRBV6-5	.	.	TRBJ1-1	TGTGCCAGCAGTTACGTCGGGCAGATGAACACTGAAGCTTTCTTT	CASSYVGQMNTEAFF
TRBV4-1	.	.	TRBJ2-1	TGCGCCAGCAGCCAAGAACGGCAGCGCCCTAGCTCCTACAATGAGCAGTTCTTC	CASSQERQRPSSYNEQFF
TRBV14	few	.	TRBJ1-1	TGTGCCAGCAGCCAAGATGGTCAGGTGTTGAACACTGAAGCTTTCTTT	CASSQDGQVLNTEAFF
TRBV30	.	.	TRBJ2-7	TGTGCCTGGGACACAGGGTTATCCTACGAGCAGTACTTC	CAWDTGLSYEQYF
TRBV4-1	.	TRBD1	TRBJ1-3	TGCGCCGGCACAGACAGGGGCGCTACGGTCTCTGGAAACACCATATATTTT	CAGTDRGATVSGNTIYF
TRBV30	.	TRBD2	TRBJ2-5	TGTGCCTGGAGTGGACTAGCGGGAGAAGAGACCCAGTACTTC	CAWSGLAGEETQYF
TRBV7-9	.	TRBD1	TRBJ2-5	TGTGCCAGCAGACATGGACAGGGAACTGGTGAGACCCAGTACTTC	CASRHGQGTGETQYF
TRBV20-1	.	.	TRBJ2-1	TGCAGTGTTCGAGTCTACAATGAGCAGTTCTTC	CSVRVYNEQFF
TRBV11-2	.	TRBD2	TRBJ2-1	TGTGCCAGCAGCTTAGATCAAGCGGGAAGCCCTCGCTACAATGAGCAGTTCTTC	CASSLDQAGSPRYNEQFF
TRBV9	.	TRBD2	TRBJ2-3	TGTGCCAGCAGGATCGGGCTGGGGACTAGCGGACCAAATACGCAGTATTTT	CASRIGLGTSGPNTQYF
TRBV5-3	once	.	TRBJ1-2	TGTGCCAGCGGCTTAGGGGCAGACGCTAACTATGGCTACACCTTC	CASGLGADANYGYTF
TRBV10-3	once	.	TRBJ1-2	TGTGCCATCGATCCGGGGGAGAACTATGGCTACACCTTC	CAIDPGENYGYTF
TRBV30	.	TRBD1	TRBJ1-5	TGTGCCTGGAGTGTGGGACAGTTGAACCAGCCCCAGCATTTT	CAWSVGQLNQPQHF
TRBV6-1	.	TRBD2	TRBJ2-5	TGTGCCAGCACTCCCTTAAGCGGGAGACAAGAGACCCAGTACTTC	CASTPLSGRQETQYF
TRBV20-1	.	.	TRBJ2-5	TGCAGTGCCTTAACCAAAGAGACCCAGTACTTC	CSALTKETQYF
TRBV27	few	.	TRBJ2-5	TGTGCCAGCAGTTTGGGGGCCCAAGAGACCCAGTACTTC	CASSLGAQETQYF
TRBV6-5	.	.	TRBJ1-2	TGTGCCAGCAGTCAAGGTGGGGGGGCGCTCTATGGCTACACCTTC	CASSQGGGALYGYTF
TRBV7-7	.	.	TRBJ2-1	TGTGCCAGCAGCTTAGGGGTCGGGGGTGAGCAGTTCTTC	CASSLGVGGEQFF
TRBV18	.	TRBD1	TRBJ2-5	TGTGCCAGCTCACTAAGACCCGGGACAGACGTTCAAGAGACCCAGTACTTC	CASSLRPGTDVQETQYF
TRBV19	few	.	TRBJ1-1	TGTGCCAGTAGTATAACCCGGGACACTGAAGCTTTCTTT	CASSITRDTEAFF
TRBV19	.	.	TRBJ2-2	TGTGCCAGTAGTATATACCCAGGGTCGAACACCGGGGAGCTGTTTTTT	CASSIYPGSNTGELFF
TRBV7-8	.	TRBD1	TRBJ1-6	TGTGCCAGCAGCTCCTCAGACAGGGGAGATTCACCCCTCCACTTT	CASSSSDRGDSPLHF
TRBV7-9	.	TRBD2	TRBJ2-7	TGTGCCAGCAGCTTAGAGGTTGGGGGACTAGCCTACGAGCAGTACTTC	CASSLEVGGLAYEQYF
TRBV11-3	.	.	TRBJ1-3	TGTGCCAGCAGCTCAGGGGAACCTGGAAACACCATATATTTT	CASSSGEPGNTIYF
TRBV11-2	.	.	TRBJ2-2	TGTGCCAGCAGCTTAGTTGCAGTAATGGCCGGGGAGCTGTTTTTT	CASSLVAVMAGELFF
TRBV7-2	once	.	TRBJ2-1	TGTGCCAGCAGCCCCCCCCCGAGGGATGAGCAGTTCTTC	CASSPPPRDEQFF
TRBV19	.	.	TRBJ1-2	TGTGCCAGTAGTATAACGGGGAACAGAGTTAACTATGGCTACACCTTC	CASSITGNRVNYGYTF
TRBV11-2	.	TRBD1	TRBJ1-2	TGTGCCAGCAGCTTAGGACAGGGGGCGGGTGGCTACACCTTC	CASSLGQGAGGYTF
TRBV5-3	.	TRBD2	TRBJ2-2	TGTGCCAGAACAGCACTAGCGCCCTGTTACACCGGGGAGCTGTTTTTT	CARTALAPCYTGELFF
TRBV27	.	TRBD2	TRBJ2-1	TGTGCCAGCAGTTCCGGCGGGAGCAGTTCCTACAATGAGCAGTTCTTC	CASSSGGSSSYNEQFF
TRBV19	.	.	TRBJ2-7	TGTGCCAGTCTACAGGGTCCCGGCTACGAGCAGTACTTC	CASLQGPGYEQYF
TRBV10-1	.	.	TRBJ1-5	TGCGCCAGCAGTGCCCCGGGAGGGCCCCAGCATTTT	CASSAPGGPQHF
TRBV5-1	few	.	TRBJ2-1	TGCGCCAGCAGCTTGGCCCTCGAGCTGGTTGAGCAGTTCTTC	CASSLALELVEQFF
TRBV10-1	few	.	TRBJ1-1	TGCGCCAGCAGCCCCGCGGCCCGGGACCGTGAAGCTTTCTTT	CASSPAARDREAFF
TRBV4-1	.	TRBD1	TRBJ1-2	TGCGCCAGCAGCCAAGTTCGTGACAGGGGCATGGTTGGCACCTTC	CASSQVRDRGMVGTF
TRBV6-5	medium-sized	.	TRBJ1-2	TGTGCCACCCTTACCGGGCCCAATCGGCTCTATGGCTACACCTTC	CATLTGPNRLYGYTF
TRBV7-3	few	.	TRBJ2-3	TGTGCCAGCAGCCTCTCGAGCGGAGATACGCAGTATTTT	CASSLSSGDTQYF
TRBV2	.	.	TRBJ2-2	TGTGCCAGCAGTTACACACACACCGGGGAGCTGTTTTTT	CASSYTHTGELFF
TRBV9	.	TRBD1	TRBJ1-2	TGTGCCAGCAGCGTCGGACAGGGTAGCTATGGCTACACCTTC	CASSVGQGSYGYTF
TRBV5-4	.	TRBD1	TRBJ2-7	TGTGCCAGCAGCCCCCCAGGGACAGGTGTATACGAGCAGTACTTC	CASSPPGTGVYEQYF
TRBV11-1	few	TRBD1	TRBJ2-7	TGTGCCAGCAGCCAGGGGGAAAGGGGCTTTGAGCAGTACTTC	CASSQGERGFEQYF
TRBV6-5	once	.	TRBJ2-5	TGTGCCAGCAGCCCCGTGGGGACGGCGGAGACCCAGTACTTC	CASSPVGTAETQYF
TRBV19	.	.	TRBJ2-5	TGTGCCAGTAGTTTCCACTTGACTAGTGGGGCGCAAGAGACCCAGTACTTC	CASSFHLTSGAQETQYF
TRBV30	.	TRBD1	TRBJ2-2	TGTGCCTGGAGCTACGGGACAGGGGGCCCCGGGGAGCTGTTTTTT	CAWSYGTGGPGELFF
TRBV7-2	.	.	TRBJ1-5	TGTGCCAGCAGCTGGGGGGGCAATCAGCCCCAGCATTTT	CASSWGGNQPQHF
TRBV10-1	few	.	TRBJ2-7	TGCGCCAGCAGTGATGGTAGTTACGAGCAGTACTTC	CASSDGSYEQYF
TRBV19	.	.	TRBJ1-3	TGTGCCAGTAGTATTGGTCTCGACACCATATATTTT	CASSIGLDTIYF
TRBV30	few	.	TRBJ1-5	TGTGCCTGGAGTGTACCCCTCAGCAATCAGCCCCAGCATTTT	CAWSVPLSNQPQHF
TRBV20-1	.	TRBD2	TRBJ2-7	TGCAGTGCTGGACTAGCGGACGAGCAGTACTTC	CSAGLADEQYF
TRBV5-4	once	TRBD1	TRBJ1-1	TGTGCCAGCAGCCCAAGACAGGGGACTATAAACACTGAAGCTTTCTTT	CASSPRQGTINTEAFF
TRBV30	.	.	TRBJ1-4	TGTGCCTGGAGTCGGACGCAGCGGGGTAATGAAAAACTGTTTTTT	CAWSRTQRGNEKLFF